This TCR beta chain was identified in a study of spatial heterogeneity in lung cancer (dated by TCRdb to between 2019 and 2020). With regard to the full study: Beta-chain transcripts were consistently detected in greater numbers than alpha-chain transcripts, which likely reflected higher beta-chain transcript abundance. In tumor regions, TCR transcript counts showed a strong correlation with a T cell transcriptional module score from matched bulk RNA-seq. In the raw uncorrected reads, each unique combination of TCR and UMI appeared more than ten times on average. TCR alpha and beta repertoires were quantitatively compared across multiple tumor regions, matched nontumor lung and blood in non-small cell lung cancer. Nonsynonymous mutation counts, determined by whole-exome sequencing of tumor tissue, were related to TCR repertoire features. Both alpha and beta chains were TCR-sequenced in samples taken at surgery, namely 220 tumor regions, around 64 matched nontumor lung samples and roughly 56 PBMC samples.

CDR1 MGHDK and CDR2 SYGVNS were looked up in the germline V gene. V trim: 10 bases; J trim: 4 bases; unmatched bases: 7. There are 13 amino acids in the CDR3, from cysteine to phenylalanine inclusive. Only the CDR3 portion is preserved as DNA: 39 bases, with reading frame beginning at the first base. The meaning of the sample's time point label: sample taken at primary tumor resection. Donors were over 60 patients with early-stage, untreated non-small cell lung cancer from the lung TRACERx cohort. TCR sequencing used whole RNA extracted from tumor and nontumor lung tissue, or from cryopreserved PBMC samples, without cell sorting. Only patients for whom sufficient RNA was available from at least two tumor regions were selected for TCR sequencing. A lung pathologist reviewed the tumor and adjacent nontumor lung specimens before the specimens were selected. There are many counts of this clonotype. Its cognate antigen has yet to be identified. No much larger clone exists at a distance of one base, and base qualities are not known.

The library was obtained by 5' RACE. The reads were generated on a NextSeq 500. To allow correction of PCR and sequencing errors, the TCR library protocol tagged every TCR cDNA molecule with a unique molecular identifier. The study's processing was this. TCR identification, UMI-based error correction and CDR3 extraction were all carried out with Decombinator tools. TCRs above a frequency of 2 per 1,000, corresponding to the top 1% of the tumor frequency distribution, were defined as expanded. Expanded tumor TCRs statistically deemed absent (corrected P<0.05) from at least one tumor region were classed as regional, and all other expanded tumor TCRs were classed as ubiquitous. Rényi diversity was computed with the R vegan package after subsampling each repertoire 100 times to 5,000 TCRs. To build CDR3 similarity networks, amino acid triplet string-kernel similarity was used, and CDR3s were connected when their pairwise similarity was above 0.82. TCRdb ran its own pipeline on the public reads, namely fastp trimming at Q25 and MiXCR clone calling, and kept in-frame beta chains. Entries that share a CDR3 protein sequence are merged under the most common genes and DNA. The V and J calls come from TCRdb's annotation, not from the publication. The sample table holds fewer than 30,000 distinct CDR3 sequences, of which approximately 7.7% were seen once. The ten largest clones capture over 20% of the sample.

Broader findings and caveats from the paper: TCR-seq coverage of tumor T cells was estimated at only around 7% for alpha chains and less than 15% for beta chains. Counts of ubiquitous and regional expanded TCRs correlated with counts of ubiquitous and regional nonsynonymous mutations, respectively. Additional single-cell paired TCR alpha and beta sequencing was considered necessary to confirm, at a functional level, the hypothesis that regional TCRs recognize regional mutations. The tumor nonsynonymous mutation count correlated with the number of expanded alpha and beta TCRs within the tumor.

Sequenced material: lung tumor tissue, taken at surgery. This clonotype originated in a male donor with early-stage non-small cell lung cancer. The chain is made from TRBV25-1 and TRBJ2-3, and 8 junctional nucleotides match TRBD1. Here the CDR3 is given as CATLQGVSDTQYF. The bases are TGTGCCACCTTACAGGGGGTTTCAGATACGCAGTATTTT.